The 3 T cell receptor beta chains presented below share a single source sample, sequenced in a study of blood T cell repertoires in COVID-19. Profiled with immunoSEQ multiplex PCR; TCRdb holds only in-frame clones, not every one. Of some 260,000 clones detected, about 87% appear once; the ten largest clones hold around 6.3%. The sequenced sample consisted of peripheral blood. The origin of the receptors is a woman aged 30 to 39 with COVID-19, enrolled during active disease.

V usage is TRBV27 and J usage is TRBJ2-4; D may be TRBD1 (6 bases). Trimming shortened V by 6 bases and J by 8 bases, and 17 bases separated the two germline ends. Looked up from germline, CDR1 is MNHEY and CDR2 is SMNVEV (reference sequence). The CDR3 is 14 amino acids. CDR3 in amino acids: CASREAGPGDIQYF. The CDR3 nucleotides are TGTGCCAGCAGGGAGGCTGGGCCAGGGGACATTCAGTACTTC.

The chain combines TRBV25-1 with TRBJ2-1; tentative D call: TRBD2 (6 bases). V dropped 7 bases and J dropped 4 bases, with 17 bases sitting between them. CDR3 length: 15 amino acids. The germline V gene has CDR1 MGHDK and CDR2 SYGVNS. In DNA form, the CDR3 reads TGTGCCAGCACTTCACTAGCCGCCAGTTACAATGAGCAGTTCTTC. This gives the protein CASTSLAASYNEQFF.

The J gene is TRBJ2-7, the V gene TRBV28; tentatively, D is TRBD1 (5 bases). The V end lost 1 base, the J end lost 3 bases, and 13 bases lay between the germline ends. CDR3 length equals 15 residues. The germline gives CDR1 MDHEN, CDR2 SYDVKM. CDR3 coding DNA: TGTGCCAGCAGTTTATTGGCGGACACCTTCTACGAGCAGTACTTC. Protein sequence: CASSLLADTFYEQYF.